The entry below describes one T cell receptor beta chain. J gave up 6 bases and V 0 bases, and 3 bases lay outside the gene matches. The CDR3 totals 16 residues. Germline assignment: CDR1 MNHEY and CDR2 SVGAGI. This sample is drawn from a study of shared clonotypes between healthy human individuals. Produced via immunoSEQ multiplex PCR; TCRdb's table is partial and in-frame only. The table records under 1,100,000 clones, around four fifths of them present only once. This sequence originates from a man between 18 and 29 years old in good health. This sequence joins TRBV6-5 and TRBJ1-5; 12 nucleotides align to TRBD1. Sequenced input: memory CD4+ T cells sorted from blood. Specified subset: CD45RA-negative fraction. This CDR3 reads CASSYSGTGGSQPQHF. In DNA, the CDR3 is TGTGCCAGCAGTTACTCGGGGACAGGGGGCAGTCAGCCCCAGCATTTT.